These 9 T cell receptor beta chains were sequenced from one sample in a study of blood T cell repertoires in COVID-19. Some clones are missing from TCRdb's copy, which holds only in-frame ones; the method was immunoSEQ multiplex PCR. The sample has some 300,000 clones; around 90% are singletons. Sequencing used PBMCs or T cells enriched from blood (not recorded which). Receptors originate from a young woman who had recovered from COVID-19.

This chain joins TRBV6-2 or TRBV6-3 and TRBJ1-3; D uncertain. Looked up from germline, CDR1 is MNHEY and CDR2 is SVGEGT. The CDR3 loop spans 15 amino acids. Trimming pared 0 bases from V and 0 bases from J, leaving 6 bases between. CDR3 residues: CASSYSRSSGNTIYF. As DNA, the CDR3 is TGTGCCAGCAGTTACTCTCGGAGCTCTGGAAACACCATATATTTT.

The chain links TRBV5-4 to TRBJ1-6, with 8 bases fitting TRBD1. Per the germline V gene, CDR1 is SGHNT and CDR2 is YYREEE (reference sequence). This CDR3 has 15 amino acids. V dropped 5 bases and J dropped 4; count of bases not matched to a gene: 5. CDR3 in amino acids: CASSSGGNYNSPLHF. In DNA, the CDR3 is TGTGCCAGCAGTTCAGGGGGCAATTATAATTCACCCCTCCACTTT.

The chain combines TRBV9 with TRBJ2-1; 14 positions match TRBD2. This CDR3 comprises 18 residues. J gave up 8 bases and V 2 bases, and 12 bases lay outside the gene matches. Germline CDR1 reads SGDLS; CDR2 reads YYNGEE. CDR3 nucleotides: TGTGCCAGCAGCGTCCGCGGACTAGCGGGGGGTTTTTTAGATGAGCAGTTCTTC. Protein: CASSVRGLAGGFLDEQFF.

The chain combines TRBV6-5 with TRBJ1-6, with a possible D match to TRBD1 (6 bases). V gave up 5 bases and J gave up 7 bases, with 15 bases separating them. The CDR3 has 15 residues. Germline assignment: CDR1 MNHEY and CDR2 SVGAGI. CDR3 in DNA: TGTGCCAGCAGTAGCCGGGGGGGGGCAAATTCACCCCTCCACTTT. Translation gives CASSSRGGANSPLHF.

The chain has TRBV28 and TRBJ1-1, with a weak D call TRBD1 (5 bases). Trimming shortened V by 5 bases and J by 4 bases, and 17 bases separated the two germline ends. This CDR3 is 15 amino acids long. Per the germline V gene, CDR1 is MDHEN and CDR2 is SYDVKM. CDR3 nucleotides: TGTGCCAGCAGTACATGGGGCAGGGAGGTCACTGAAGCTTTCTTT. Protein: CASSTWGREVTEAFF.

This chain uses TRBV28 with TRBJ2-3, with 15 bases identical to TRBD2. Germline lookup yields CDR1 MDHEN and CDR2 SYDVKM. V lost 6 bases, J lost 2 bases, and 12 bases stayed unmatched. This CDR3 spans 19 amino acids. CDR3 loop: CASRQLTGTSGGPTDTQYF. Here the CDR3 DNA reads TGTGCCAGCAGACAACTCACTGGGACTAGCGGGGGGCCCACAGATACGCAGTATTTT.

The V and J genes are TRBV11-3 and TRBJ1-6, with D maybe TRBD1 (5 bases). The CDR3 consists of 14 residues. The V end lost 6 bases, the J end lost 7 bases, and 13 bases lay between the germline ends. Germline CDR1 SGHNT, CDR2 YENEEA. DNA for the CDR3: TGTGCCAGCAGTCTCACTCGACAGAATTCACCCCTCCACTTT. Amino acid sequence: CASSLTRQNSPLHF.

The genes are TRBV6-5 and TRBJ2-2; perhaps TRBD1 as D (6 bases). Germline CDR1 and CDR2: MNHEY and SVGAGI. V lost 5 bases and J 6 bases, leaving 16 bases between the germline ends. The CDR3 covers 15 residues. The CDR3 sequence is CASSRPTGVPGELFF. The CDR3 DNA follows: TGTGCCAGCAGTCGACCGACAGGCGTCCCCGGGGAGCTGTTTTTT.

This clone has just one count. V is TRBV6-2 or TRBV6-3 and J is TRBJ1-2; 9 bases agree with TRBD1. The CDR3 length is 16 residues. The junction had 8 bases not matched to a gene; V was cut back by 6 bases and J by 0 bases. The germline gives CDR1 MNHEY, CDR2 SVGEGT. The CDR3 sequence: CASSTRNRGPNYGYTF. In nucleotides, the CDR3 is TGTGCCAGCAGCACCCGCAACAGGGGGCCTAACTATGGCTACACCTTC.